This T cell receptor (beta chain) was sequenced during a study of blood T cell repertoires in COVID-19. Assay: immunoSEQ multiplex PCR; the TCRdb copy retains only in-frame clones and omits some. The table has roughly 150,000 clones, around 89% seen once. Looked up from germline, CDR1 is LGHNA and CDR2 is YSLEER. The V end was cut by 3 bases, the J end by 2 bases, with 22 bases between. The CDR3 consists of 18 residues. The chain uses TRBV4-3 and TRBJ1-1; tentatively, D is TRBD1 (5 bases). Sequencing was performed on peripheral blood. The TCR was taken from a man aged 60 to 69 with acute or convalescent COVID-19. The CDR3: CASSHAGGWGGSNTEAFF. CDR3 nucleotide sequence: TGCGCCAGCAGCCATGCCGGGGGTTGGGGGGGATCAAACACTGAAGCTTTCTTT.